This T cell receptor beta chain was found in a study of CD8 T cells in ankylosing spondylitis. By quantitative 5'-RACE with molecular barcodes, the TCR beta libraries were made. In TCRdb, the 5' RACE reads were re-called with MiXCR into one record per CDR3 protein. The data contain about 140,000 distinct CDR3 sequences, around 6.6% of them singletons. Findings and caveats of the study: Some motif variants had been reported before (in reactive arthritis synovial fluid and blood). Made up of about eight highly homologous variants, a TCR beta motif appeared characteristic of ankylosing spondylitis blood.

The CDR3 has 16 amino acids. This clonotype was seen ten or more times. What it binds is unknown. The chain uses TRBV21-1 and TRBJ1-2; the table names TRBD1, a call not compared with the DNA. TRBV21-1 is reported as a pseudogene. The sample comprised blood, either unsorted or a sorted T cell fraction (not recorded which). The clonotype comes from a female donor with ankylosing spondylitis or in good health (not recorded which). CDR3 sequence reads: CASSSRTGGNSYGYTF. For the CDR3, the DNA is TGTGCCAGCAGCTCTAGGACAGGAGGGAATTCTTATGGCTACACCTTC.